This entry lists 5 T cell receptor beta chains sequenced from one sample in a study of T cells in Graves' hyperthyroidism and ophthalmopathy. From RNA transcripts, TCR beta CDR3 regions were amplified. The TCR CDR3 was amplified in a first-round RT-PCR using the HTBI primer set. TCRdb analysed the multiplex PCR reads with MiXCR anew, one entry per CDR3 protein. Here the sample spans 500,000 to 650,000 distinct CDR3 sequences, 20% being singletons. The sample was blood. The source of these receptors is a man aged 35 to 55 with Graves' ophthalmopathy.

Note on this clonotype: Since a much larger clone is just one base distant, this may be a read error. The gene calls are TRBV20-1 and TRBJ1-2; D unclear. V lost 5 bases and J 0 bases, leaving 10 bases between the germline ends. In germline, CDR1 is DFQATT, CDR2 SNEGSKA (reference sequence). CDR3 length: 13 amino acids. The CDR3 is CSAGATANYGYTF. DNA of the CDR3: TGCAGTGCTGGAGCAACAGCTAACTATGGCTACACCTTC.

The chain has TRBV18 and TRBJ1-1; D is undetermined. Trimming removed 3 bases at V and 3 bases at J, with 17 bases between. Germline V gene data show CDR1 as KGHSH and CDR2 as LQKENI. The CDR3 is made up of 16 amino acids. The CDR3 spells CASSPSLLDRHTEAFF. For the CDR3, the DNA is TGTGCCAGCTCACCCTCACTACTTGACCGCCACACTGAAGCTTTCTTT.

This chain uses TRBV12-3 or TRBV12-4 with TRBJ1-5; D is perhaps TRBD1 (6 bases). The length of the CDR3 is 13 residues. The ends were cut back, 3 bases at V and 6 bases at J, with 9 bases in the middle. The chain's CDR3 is CASSFTGSQPQHF. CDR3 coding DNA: TGTGCCAGCAGTTTTACAGGGTCTCAGCCCCAGCATTTT.

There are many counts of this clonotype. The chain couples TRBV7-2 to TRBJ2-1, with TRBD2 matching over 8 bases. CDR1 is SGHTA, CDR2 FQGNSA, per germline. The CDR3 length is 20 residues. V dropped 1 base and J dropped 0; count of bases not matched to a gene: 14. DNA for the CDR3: TGTGCCAGCAGCTTAGTTCCACCGGGGGTAGCGGGAAGCTCCTACAATGAGCAGTTCTTC. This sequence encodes CASSLVPPGVAGSSYNEQFF.

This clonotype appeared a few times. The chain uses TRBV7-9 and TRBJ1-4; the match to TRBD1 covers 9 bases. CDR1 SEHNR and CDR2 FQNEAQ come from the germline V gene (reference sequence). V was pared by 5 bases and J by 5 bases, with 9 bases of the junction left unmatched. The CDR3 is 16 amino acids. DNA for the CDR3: TGTGCCAGCAGCCTAAGCGGGGGGACAGGGAATGAAAAACTGTTTTTT. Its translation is CASSLSGGTGNEKLFF.